These 5 T cell receptor beta chains were sequenced from one sample in a study of shared clonotypes between healthy human individuals. Assay: immunoSEQ multiplex PCR; the TCRdb copy retains only in-frame clones and omits some. The sample lists about 680,000 clones, around three quarters occurring once. What was sequenced was memory CD4+ T cells sorted from blood. Subset of the sample: CD45RA-negative fraction. The origin of the receptors is a woman aged 25 to 45 in good health.

The chain employs TRBV30 and TRBJ2-5; 7 nucleotides agree with TRBD1. The CDR3 is 14 residues long. CDR1 is GTSNPN, CDR2 SVGIG, per germline (reference sequence). With V trimmed by 3 bases and J by 2 bases, 6 bases remained unmatched. Written as DNA, the CDR3 is TGTGCCTGGAGACCCGGGACAGATCAAGAGACCCAGTACTTC. It specifies CAWRPGTDQETQYF.

The chain links TRBV21-1 to TRBJ1-5; TRBD1, the table's D call, was not compared with the DNA. TRBV21-1 corresponds to a pseudogene. The CDR3 covers 18 residues. CDR3 sequence reads: CASSKDRTGQGNNQPQHF. CDR3 bases: TGTGCCAGCAGCAAAGACCGGACCGGGCAGGGCAACAATCAGCCCCAGCATTTT.

This chain uses TRBV6-5 with TRBJ1-1; the D is unclear. V was trimmed by 2 bases and J by 5 bases, leaving 9 bases between them. Per germline, CDR1 MNHEY and CDR2 SVGAGI. This CDR3 is 13 amino acids long. CDR3 nucleotides: TGTGCCAGCAGTTACAGCTATTTTACTGAAGCTTTCTTT. Residues: CASSYSYFTEAFF.

J is TRBJ1-4 and V is TRBV2, with a tentative D call TRBD1 (5 bases). Germline V lookup: CDR1 SNHLY, CDR2 FYNNEI. Trimming removed 4 bases from V and 7 bases from J, with 16 bases in between. This CDR3 has 15 amino acids. The CDR3, as DNA: TGTGCCAGCAGTGGCACCCTCGGGGGTAGTGAAAAACTGTTTTTT. Protein product: CASSGTLGGSEKLFF.

On this clone itself: This sample includes further DNA sequences coding for the same CDR3. V is TRBV28 and J is TRBJ1-5; D is perhaps TRBD1 (5 bases). The germline CDR1 and CDR2 sequences are MDHEN and SYDVKM. The CDR3 loop spans 14 amino acids. V shed 5 bases and J shed 2 bases, with 10 bases lying between them. The CDR3 DNA reads as TGTGCCAGCAGTCTCGGAGGGGGCAATCAGCCCCAGCATTTT. Encoded protein: CASSLGGGNQPQHF.